This passage covers 8 T cell receptor beta chains from one sample sequenced in a study of graft-versus-host responses after intestinal transplantation. Generated by immunoSEQ multiplex PCR, the TCRdb table keeps only in-frame clones and is missing some. This table has about 59,000 clones, about 94% appearing once. The antigens of these receptors remain unknown. The sample in question was unstimulated CD4+ T cells sorted from spleen or lymph node cells, obtained before transplant. The receptors were sampled from a human donor who was the organ donor for an intestinal transplant.

V is TRBV7-9 and J is TRBJ1-4; tentatively, D is TRBD1 (5 bases). Germline CDR1 SEHNR, CDR2 FQNEAQ (reference sequence). V was clipped by 0 bases and J by 4 bases, with 12 bases between them. The CDR3 is 16 amino acids. The CDR3 DNA is TGTGCCAGCAGCTTAGCGGGGCCAGCTTATAATGAAAAACTGTTTTTT. It is translated as CASSLAGPAYNEKLFF. The full variable domain, in which reference TRBV7-9 and TRBJ1-4 provide the parts outside the CDR3, is DTGVSQNPRHKITKRGQNVTFRCDPISEHNRLYWYRQTLGQGPEFLTYFQNEAQLEKSRLLSDRFSAERPKGSFSTLEIQRTEQGDSAMYLCASSLAGPAYNEKLFFGSGTQLSVL.

The chain uses TRBV7-2 and TRBJ2-5, with D hard to call. Germline-derived CDR1 and CDR2 are SGHTA and FQGNSA. The CDR3 runs to 13 residues. The germline V and J ends were trimmed by 2 bases and 1 base, with 5 bases remaining between them. The CDR3 DNA reads TGTGCCAGCAGCTTACAGGTCCAAGAGACCCAGTACTTC. The encoded protein is CASSLQVQETQYF.

As to this clone: Sequence at one end of the junction differs from germline and may be a read error. The chain has TRBV18 and TRBJ1-2; the D gene is possibly TRBD1 (6 bases). CDR1 and CDR2 from the germline V gene are KGHSH and LQKENI. The CDR3 sequence is 15 residues long. CDR3 nucleotides: TGTGCCAGCTCACGTACCGGGGACATGAGCTATGGCTACATCTTC. This codes for CASSRTGDMSYGYIF.

This chain links TRBV29-1 with TRBJ2-3; 11 bases are a match to TRBD2. The V gene's germline CDR1 is SQVTM and CDR2 ANQGSEA. Trimming cost V 2 bases and J 4 bases; bases outside gene matches: 2. CDR3 length: 14 amino acids. DNA of the CDR3: TGCAGCGTTGAAACTAGCGGGGGCCCAGATACGCAGTATTTT. It yields the protein CSVETSGGPDTQYF.

V usage is TRBV7-9 and J usage is TRBJ2-7, with D tentatively TRBD1 (5 bases). The CDR3 totals 15 residues. V was trimmed by 6 bases and J by 4 bases, leaving 19 bases between them. Germline V gives CDR1 SEHNR, CDR2 FQNEAQ (reference sequence). CDR3 residues: CASSRFPAGPYEQYF. The CDR3 DNA sequence: TGTGCCAGCAGTCGGTTTCCTGCAGGGCCTTACGAGCAGTACTTC. Filled out from reference TRBV7-9 and TRBJ2-7, the complete variable domain reads DTGVSQNPRHKITKRGQNVTFRCDPISEHNRLYWYRQTLGQGPEFLTYFQNEAQLEKSRLLSDRFSAERPKGSFSTLEIQRTEQGDSAMYLCASSRFPAGPYEQYFGPGTRLTVT.

This chain uses TRBV5-4 with TRBJ2-2, with 10 bases aligning to TRBD2. V was pared by 0 bases and J by 1 base, with 6 bases of the junction left unmatched. The length of the CDR3 is 18 residues. CDR1 and CDR2 from the germline V gene are SGHNT and YYREEE (reference sequence). This CDR3 reads CASSLAGLARGNTGELFF. CDR3 coding DNA: TGTGCCAGCAGCTTGGCGGGACTAGCGAGGGGGAACACCGGGGAGCTGTTTTTT. Combining the CDR3 with reference TRBV5-4 and TRBJ2-2 gives the whole variable domain ETGVTQSPTHLIKTRGQQVTLRCSSQSGHNTVSWYQQALGQGPQFIFQYYREEENGRGNFPPRFSGLQFPNYSSELNVNALELDDSALYLCASSLAGLARGNTGELFFGEGSRLTVL.

The chain couples TRBV6-6 to TRBJ1-2; TRBD1 matches 8 bases. The V segment lost 2 bases and the J segment 6 bases; nucleotides outside the gene matches: 8. CDR3 length: 15 residues. Germline V lookup: CDR1 MNHNY, CDR2 SVGAGI (reference sequence). The CDR3 coding sequence is TGTGCCAGCAGTTACCCGCAGGGGGCAAGGGATGGCTACACCTTC. Its protein product is CASSYPQGARDGYTF.

This clone was picked up a small number of times. This chain links TRBV5-1 with TRBJ2-7, with no clear D. V lost 2 bases, J lost 4 bases, and 10 bases lay in between. This CDR3 region has 13 residues. Germline assignment: CDR1 SGHRS and CDR2 YFSETQ. The CDR3 DNA follows: TGCGCCAGCAGCTTCGATCCACAATACGAGCAGTACTTC. The encoded protein is CASSFDPQYEQYF.